Given below is one TCR beta chain in context. The antigen is unknown. The sample comes from a study of T cells in tuberculosis. The wider study: T cells were selected with CD1B tetramers loaded with glucose monomycolate. General study points: Smaller distances to GMM-specific TCRs suggested their expansion in active tuberculosis. Samples were chosen by availability of cryopreserved specimens.

TCRdb's copy holds only in-frame clones and misses some; the assay was immunoSEQ multiplex PCR. The data hold roughly 34,000 clones, with 95% to 97% observed a single time. Germline loops: CDR1 SGHKS, CDR2 YYEKEE (reference sequence). The junction had 1 base not matched to a gene; V was cut back by 4 bases and J by 1 base. CDR3 length: 13 residues. At study entry, adolescents had tuberculin skin tests and IGRA screening. Sequencing was done on a sample of PBMCs. This chain links TRBV5-5 with TRBJ1-2; 7 nucleotides agree with TRBD1. The TCR originated in a donor between 5 and 29 years old with latent tuberculosis or without tuberculosis infection. CDR3 in DNA: TGTGCCAGCAGCCGGGACAGTAACTATGGCTACACCTTC. Protein product: CASSRDSNYGYTF.